One and the same sample provided the 9 T cell receptor beta chains below, sequenced in a study of shared clonotypes between healthy human individuals. Repertoires were generated with immunoSEQ multiplex PCR, while TCRdb's copy carries only in-frame clones and drops some. The table includes 2 million to 2.5 million clones, around 95% detected once. The sample comprised naive CD4+ T cells sorted from blood. The subset is: CD45RA+ positively selected. These receptor sequences come from a man between 18 and 29 years old in good health.

With regard to this clone: Just one base apart from a much larger clone, this may be a read error. Additional DNA sequences in this sample encode the identical CDR3. This chain joins TRBV5-1 and TRBJ2-7; D remains ambiguous. The length of the CDR3 is 11 residues. Germline CDR1 is SGHRS and CDR2 is YFSETQ. V shed 0 bases and J shed 5 bases, with 3 bases lying between them. CDR3 coding DNA: TGCGCCAGCAGCTTGGGCAACGAGCAGTACTTC. Translated: CASSLGNEQYF.

The chain uses TRBV7-2 and TRBJ1-5; 8 positions match TRBD1. Germline V gene lookup returns CDR1 SGHTA and CDR2 FQGNSA. The J segment lost 3 bases and the V segment lost 5 bases, leaving 6 bases of the junction unmatched. The CDR3 is 15 residues long. The chain's CDR3 is CASSRRDRTNQPQHF. Here the CDR3 DNA reads TGTGCCAGCAGCCGACGGGACAGGACCAATCAGCCCCAGCATTTT.

The chain recombines TRBV12-5 with TRBJ1-1, with D possibly TRBD1 on 6 matching bases. Looked up from germline, CDR1 is LGHNT and CDR2 is FRNRAP. V was shortened by 4 bases and J by 11 bases, with 20 bases between the two germline ends. The CDR3 covers 14 residues. In DNA, the CDR3 is TGTGCTAGTGGTTCGCCTGATGGGGGCTCGGACGCTTTCTTT. Residues: CASGSPDGGSDAFF.

This clone was observed once. The chain employs TRBV6-1 and TRBJ1-1; D is possibly TRBD1 (6 bases). Trimming removed 0 bases from V and 3 bases from J, with 11 bases in between. From germline, CDR1 is MNHNS and CDR2 SASEGT. This CDR3 is built from 15 residues. CDR3 nucleotide sequence: TGTGCCAGCAGTGAAGCACGGGGGCTGTACACTGAAGCTTTCTTT. Amino acids: CASSEARGLYTEAFF.

The rearrangement joins TRBV6-6 to TRBJ1-4; 10 bases map to TRBD1. V lost 9 bases and J lost 8; bases outside the gene matches: 6. Per the germline V gene, CDR1 is MNHNY and CDR2 is SVGAGI (reference sequence). The CDR3 spans 13 residues. CDR3 sequence: CASNDRGREKLFF. The CDR3 region has the DNA TGTGCCAGTAATGACAGGGGGCGGGAAAAACTGTTTTTT.

The V and J genes are TRBV10-3 and TRBJ1-1; weak D call: TRBD1 (5 bases). This CDR3 contains 13 residues. Germline CDR1 and CDR2: ENHRY and SYGVKD. V was pared by 0 bases and J by 7 bases, with 9 bases between. In DNA, the CDR3 is TGTGCCATCAGTGAGTCCCGGGGCGGTGAAGCTTTCTTT. Amino acids: CAISESRGGEAFF.

The V and J genes are TRBV7-9 and TRBJ1-4; the match to TRBD1 covers 7 bases. This CDR3 spans 14 amino acids. V lost 3 bases, J lost 8 bases, and 6 bases stayed unmatched. Germline CDR1 reads SEHNR; CDR2 reads FQNEAQ (reference sequence). The CDR3 DNA sequence: TGTGCCAGCAGCTTGCAGGGGGGGCGAGAAAAACTGTTTTTT. Translated: CASSLQGGREKLFF. Together with reference TRBV7-9 and TRBJ1-4, the CDR3 gives the full variable domain: DTGVSQNPRHKITKRGQNVTFRCDPISEHNRLYWYRQTLGQGPEFLTYFQNEAQLEKSRLLSDRFSAERPKGSFSTLEIQRTEQGDSAMYLCASSLQGGREKLFFGSGTQLSVL.

This chain connects TRBV6-6 to TRBJ1-2; a possible D gene is TRBD1 (5 bases). Trimming took 7 bases from V and 0 from J, leaving 12 bases between them. Germline loops: CDR1 MNHNY, CDR2 SVGAGI (reference sequence). The CDR3 has 14 residues. CDR3: CASIRDGSNYGYTF. CDR3 DNA sequence: TGTGCCAGCATTAGGGACGGATCTAACTATGGCTACACCTTC.

The chain recombines TRBV5-1 with TRBJ1-4, with 9 bases fitting TRBD1. CDR3 length equals 18 residues. The V gene end was trimmed by 4 bases and the J gene end by 5 bases; junction bases not matched to a gene: 15. Germline V lookup: CDR1 SGHRS, CDR2 YFSETQ. The CDR3 is CASSPERENRGRNEKLFF. Here the CDR3 DNA reads TGCGCCAGCAGCCCGGAGCGAGAAAACAGGGGGCGAAATGAAAAACTGTTTTTT.